This T cell receptor (beta chain) comes out of a study of beta chain features in type 1 diabetes. This clone was counted a few times. Its antigen is as yet unknown. General study results and limits: When Type 1 diabetes patients were examined, their TCRB CDR3s proved moderately but significantly shorter in all four CD4+ subsets. Researchers reported that naive, central memory and Treg TCRB repertoires appeared more similar in patients than in healthy donors.

This CDR3 is built from 13 residues. The germline gives CDR1 LNHNV, CDR2 YYDKDF (reference sequence). V shed 0 bases and J shed 6 bases, with 6 bases lying between them. Expressed TCRB transcripts were sequenced because the isolated RNA had all been reverse transcribed beforehand. Sequencing used immunoSEQ multiplex PCR; TCRdb keeps in-frame clones, though not all of them. The sample includes around 360,000 clones, approximately 12% of them seen just once. Sequencing used naive CD4+ T cells from blood. The chain links TRBV15 to TRBJ2-1; a weak D match, TRBD1 (5 bases). The receptor was derived from a woman aged 18-30 years with type 1 diabetes. The CDR3 DNA reads as TGTGCCACCAGCAGAGACAGGGTCAATGAGCAGTTCTTC. Translation gives CATSRDRVNEQFF.